This section outlines one T cell receptor (beta chain) sequence together with its context. CDR3 size: 14 residues. In germline, CDR1 is LGHDT, CDR2 YNNKEL (reference sequence). V was trimmed by 3 bases and J by 3 bases, leaving 12 bases between them. One Seattle source followed patients from active infection through their disease course. The data are from a study of blood T cell repertoires in COVID-19. Per the study methods: Researchers report that nucleated cell counts were estimated from reference gene primer amplification. Generated by immunoSEQ multiplex PCR, the TCRdb table keeps only in-frame clones and is missing some. The V and J calls and clone size come from that table; D and trimming were worked out from the DNA. The sample records approximately 250,000 clones, approximately 85% being singletons.

This clonotype was obtained from a man between 50 and 59 years old with COVID-19, enrolled during active disease. This sequence joins TRBV3-1 (or the pseudogene TRBV3-2) and TRBJ2-7; possibly TRBD1 for D (6 bases). Sequencing input: peripheral blood. In DNA form, the CDR3 reads TGTGCCAGCAGCCAGGGACAATCGGTCTACGAGCAGTACTTC. Its protein is CASSQGQSVYEQYF.